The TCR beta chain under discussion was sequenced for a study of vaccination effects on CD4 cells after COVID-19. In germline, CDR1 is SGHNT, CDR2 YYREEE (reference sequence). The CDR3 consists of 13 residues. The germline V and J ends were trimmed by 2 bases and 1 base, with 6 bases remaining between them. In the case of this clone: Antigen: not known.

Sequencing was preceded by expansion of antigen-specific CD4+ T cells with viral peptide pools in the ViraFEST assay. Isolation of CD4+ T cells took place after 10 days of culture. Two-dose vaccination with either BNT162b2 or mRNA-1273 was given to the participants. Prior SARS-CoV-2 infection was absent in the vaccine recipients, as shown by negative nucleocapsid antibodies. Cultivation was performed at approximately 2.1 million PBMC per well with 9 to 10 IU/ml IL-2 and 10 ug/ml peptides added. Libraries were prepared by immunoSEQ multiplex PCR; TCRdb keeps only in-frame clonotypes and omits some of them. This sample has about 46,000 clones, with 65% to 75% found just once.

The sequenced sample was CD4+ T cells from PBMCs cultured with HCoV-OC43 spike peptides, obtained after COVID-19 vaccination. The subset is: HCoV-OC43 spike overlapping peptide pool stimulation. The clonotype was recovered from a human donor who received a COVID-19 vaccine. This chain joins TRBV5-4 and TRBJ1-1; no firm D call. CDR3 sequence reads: CASSFDTNTEAFF. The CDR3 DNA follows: TGTGCCAGCAGCTTCGACACGAACACTGAAGCTTTCTTT.